The sequence of this T cell receptor beta chain was determined in a study of blood T cell repertoires in COVID-19. Assay: immunoSEQ multiplex PCR; the TCRdb copy retains only in-frame clones and omits some. The sample includes some 200,000 clones, 89% seen only once; the top ten take about 0.77%. Germline V gene data show CDR1 as SEHNR and CDR2 as FQNEAQ (reference sequence). CDR3 length equals 15 residues. Trimming cost V 3 bases and J 3 bases; bases outside gene matches: 5. This clone appeared a few times. Sample: PBMCs or T cells enriched from blood (not recorded which). The V call is TRBV7-9, the J call TRBJ2-5; TRBD2 matches 9 bases. The receptor comes from a woman aged 18-30 years who had recovered from COVID-19. The CDR3 sequence: CASSFLLAGKETQYF. The CDR3 coding sequence is TGTGCCAGCAGCTTTTTGCTAGCGGGAAAAGAGACCCAGTACTTC.